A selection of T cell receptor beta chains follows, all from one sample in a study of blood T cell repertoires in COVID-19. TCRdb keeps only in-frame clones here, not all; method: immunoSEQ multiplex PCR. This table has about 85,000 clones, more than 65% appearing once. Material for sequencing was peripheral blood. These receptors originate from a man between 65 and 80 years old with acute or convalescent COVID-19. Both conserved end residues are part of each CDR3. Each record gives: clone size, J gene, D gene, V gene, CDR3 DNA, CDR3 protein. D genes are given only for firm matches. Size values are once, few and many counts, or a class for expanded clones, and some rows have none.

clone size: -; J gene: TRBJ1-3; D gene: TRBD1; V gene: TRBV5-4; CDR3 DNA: TGTGCCAGCAGCTTGGCGACAGGGAGCTCTGGAAACACCATATATTTT; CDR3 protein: CASSLATGSSGNTIYF
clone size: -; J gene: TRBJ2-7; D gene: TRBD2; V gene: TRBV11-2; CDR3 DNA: TGTGCCAGCAGCCTTGGGACTAGCGAGCAGTACTTC; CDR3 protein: CASSLGTSEQYF
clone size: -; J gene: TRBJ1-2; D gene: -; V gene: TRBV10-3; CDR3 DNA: TGTGCCATCAGTGAGTCGCCCGGTGCGAACTATGGCTACACCTTC; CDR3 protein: CAISESPGANYGYTF
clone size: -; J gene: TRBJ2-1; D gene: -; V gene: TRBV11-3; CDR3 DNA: TGTGCCAGCAGCTTAGTCTCGGGTCAGACTACCGAACTGGTCTTC; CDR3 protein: CASSLVSGQTTELVF
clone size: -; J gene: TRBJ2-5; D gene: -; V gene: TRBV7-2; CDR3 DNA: TGTGCCAGCAGCACCCAGGGAGGAGAGACCCAGTACTTC; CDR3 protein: CASSTQGGETQYF
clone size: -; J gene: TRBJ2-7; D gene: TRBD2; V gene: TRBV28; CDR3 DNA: TGTGCCAGCAGTTCTATGGGACTAGCGGGGGGTCACGAGCAGTACTTC; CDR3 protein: CASSSMGLAGGHEQYF
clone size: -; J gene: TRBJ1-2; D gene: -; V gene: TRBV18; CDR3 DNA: TGTGCCAGCTCAGGTCGCCCCAAAAGGGGCTATGGCTACACCTTC; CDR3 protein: CASSGRPKRGYGYTF
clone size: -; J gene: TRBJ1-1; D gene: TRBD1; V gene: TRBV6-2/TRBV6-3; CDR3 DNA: TGTGCCAGCAGTTGGAGGGGGGACAGGAAGAACACTGAAGCTTTCTTT; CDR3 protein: CASSWRGDRKNTEAFF
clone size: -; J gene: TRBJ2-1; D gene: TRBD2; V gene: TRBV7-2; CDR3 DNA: TGTGCCAGCAGCTTAGTTGGGACTAGAGGTGAGCAGTTCTTC; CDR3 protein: CASSLVGTRGEQFF
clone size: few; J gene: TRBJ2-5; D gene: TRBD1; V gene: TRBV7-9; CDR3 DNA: TGTGCCAGCAGCTTAGGGGGGACAGACCAAGAGACCCAGTACTTC; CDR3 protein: CASSLGGTDQETQYF
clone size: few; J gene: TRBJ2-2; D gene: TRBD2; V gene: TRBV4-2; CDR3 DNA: TGTGCCAGCAGCCAAGCGTTGGTAGCGGGGGCGAACACCGGGGAGCTGTTTTTT; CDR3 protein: CASSQALVAGANTGELFF
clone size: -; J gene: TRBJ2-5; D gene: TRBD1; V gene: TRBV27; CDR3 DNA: TGTGCCAGCAGTTTGGGGACAGGGAGGGAGACCCAGTACTTC; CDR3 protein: CASSLGTGRETQYF
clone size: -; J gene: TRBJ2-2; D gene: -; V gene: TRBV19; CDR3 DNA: TGTGCCAGTATCAGGGTCGGGGGAACCGGGGAGCTGTTTTTT; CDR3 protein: CASIRVGGTGELFF
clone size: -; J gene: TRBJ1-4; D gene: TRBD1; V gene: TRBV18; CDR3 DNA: TGTGCCAGCTCAGCCGGGACAGGGTTTGAAAAACTGTTTTTT; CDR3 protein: CASSAGTGFEKLFF
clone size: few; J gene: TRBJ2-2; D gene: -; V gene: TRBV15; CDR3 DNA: TGTGCCACCAGCCGCCCTTTAAGCGGCACCGGGGAGCTGTTTTTT; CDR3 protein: CATSRPLSGTGELFF
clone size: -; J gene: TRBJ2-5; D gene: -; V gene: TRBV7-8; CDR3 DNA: TGTGCCAGCAGACGGACTACGGAGACCCAGTACTTC; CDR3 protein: CASRRTTETQYF
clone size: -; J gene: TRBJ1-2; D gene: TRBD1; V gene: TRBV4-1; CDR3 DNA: TGCGCCAGCAGCCAAGAAGGACAGGGGGCCTATGGCTACACCTTC; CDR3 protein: CASSQEGQGAYGYTF
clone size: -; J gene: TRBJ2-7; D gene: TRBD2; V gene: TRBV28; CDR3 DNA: TGTGCCAGCAATACCGGGACTAGCGGGGCCGAGCAGTACTTC; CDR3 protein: CASNTGTSGAEQYF
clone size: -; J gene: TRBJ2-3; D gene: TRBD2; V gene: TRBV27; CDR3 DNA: TGTGCCAGCAGTTTACTAGCGGGGGCTTGGGGAACAGATACGCAGTATTTT; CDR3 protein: CASSLLAGAWGTDTQYF
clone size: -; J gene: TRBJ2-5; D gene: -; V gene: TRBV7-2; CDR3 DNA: TGTGCCAGCAGACTAGGGCCGGGACAAGAGACCCAGTACTTC; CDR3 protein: CASRLGPGQETQYF
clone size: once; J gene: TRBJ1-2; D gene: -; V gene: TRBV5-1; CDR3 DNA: TGCGCCAGCAGCTTCGCCAGGGAGGATGGCTACACCTTC; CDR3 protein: CASSFAREDGYTF
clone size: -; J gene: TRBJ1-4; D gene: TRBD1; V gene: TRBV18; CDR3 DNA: TGTGCCAGCTCACCACCGGTCCGGGACAGGAATGAAAAACTGTTTTTT; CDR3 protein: CASSPPVRDRNEKLFF
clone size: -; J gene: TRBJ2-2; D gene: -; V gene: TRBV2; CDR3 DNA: TGTGCCAGCAGTCAACGAGAGACCGGGGAGCTGTTTTTT; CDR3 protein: CASSQRETGELFF
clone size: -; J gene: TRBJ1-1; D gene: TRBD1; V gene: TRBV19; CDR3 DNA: TGTGCCAGTAGTAACCGGGACAGTGACACTGAAGCTTTCTTT; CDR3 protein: CASSNRDSDTEAFF
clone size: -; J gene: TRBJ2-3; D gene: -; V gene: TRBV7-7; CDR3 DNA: TGTGCCAGCAGCTTAACGGGGATCGGAGATACGCAGTATTTT; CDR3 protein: CASSLTGIGDTQYF
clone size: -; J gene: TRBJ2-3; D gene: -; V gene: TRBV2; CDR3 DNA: TGTGCCAGCACCGAAGGGGGCGGGGCATTAGATACGCAGTATTTT; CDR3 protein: CASTEGGGALDTQYF
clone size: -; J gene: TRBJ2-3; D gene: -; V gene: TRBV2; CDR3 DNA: TGTGCCAGCAGTCCCGGGACTAGCACAGATACGCAGTATTTT; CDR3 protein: CASSPGTSTDTQYF
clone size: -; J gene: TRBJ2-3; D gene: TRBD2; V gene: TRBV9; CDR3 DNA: TGTGCCAGCAACTGGGGGGGTAGCACAGATACGCAGTATTTT; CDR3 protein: CASNWGGSTDTQYF
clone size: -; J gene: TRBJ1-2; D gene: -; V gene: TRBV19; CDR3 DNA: TGTGCCAGTATGAGGACAGCGACTAACTATGGCTACACCTTC; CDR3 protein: CASMRTATNYGYTF
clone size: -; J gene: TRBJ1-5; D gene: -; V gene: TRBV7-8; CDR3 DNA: TGTGCCAGCAGCTTATTCGAGAATAGCAATCAGCCCCAGCATTTT; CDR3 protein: CASSLFENSNQPQHF
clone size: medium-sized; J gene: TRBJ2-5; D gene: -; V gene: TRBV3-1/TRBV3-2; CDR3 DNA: TGTGCCAGCACACAAGGGGTGGCTAGCGTAGAGACCCAGTACTTC; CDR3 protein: CASTQGVASVETQYF
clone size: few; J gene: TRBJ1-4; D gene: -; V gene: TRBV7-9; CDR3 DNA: TGTGCCAGCAGCTTAGAGACAGAAAATGAAAAACTGTTTTTT; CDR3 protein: CASSLETENEKLFF
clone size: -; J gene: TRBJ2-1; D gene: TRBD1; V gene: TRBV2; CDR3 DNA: TGTGCCAGCAGTTTCACAGGGGTCAATGAGCAGTTCTTC; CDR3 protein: CASSFTGVNEQFF
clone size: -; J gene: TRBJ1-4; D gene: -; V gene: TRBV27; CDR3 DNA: TGTGCCAGCAGTCCATACAAGGGGGTGACTAATGAAAAACTGTTTTTT; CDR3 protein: CASSPYKGVTNEKLFF
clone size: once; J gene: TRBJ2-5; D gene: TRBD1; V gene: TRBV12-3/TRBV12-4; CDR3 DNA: TGTGCCAGCATACGGACAGGGGGAGAGACCCAGTACTTC; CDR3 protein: CASIRTGGETQYF
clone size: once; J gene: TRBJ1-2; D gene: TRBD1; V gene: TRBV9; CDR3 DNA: TGTGCCAGCAGCGTAGAACAGGGGGCCGCCCTGGTACCCTTTTTC; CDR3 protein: CASSVEQGAALVPFF
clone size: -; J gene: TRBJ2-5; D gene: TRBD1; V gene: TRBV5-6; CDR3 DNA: TGTGCCAGCAGCTTGGAGGGACAGGGGGCGTGGGTACAAGAGACCCAGTACTTC; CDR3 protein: CASSLEGQGAWVQETQYF
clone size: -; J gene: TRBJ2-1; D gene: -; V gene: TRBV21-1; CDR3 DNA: TGTGCCAGCAGCTTAAGGACAGGGGCGAAGCCTTACAATGAGCAGTTCTTC; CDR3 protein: CASSLRTGAKPYNEQFF
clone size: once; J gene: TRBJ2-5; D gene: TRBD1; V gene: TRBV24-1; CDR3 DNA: TGTGCCACCAGTGACCCCAGGGGGCGAGAGACCCAGTACTTC; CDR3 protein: CATSDPRGRETQYF
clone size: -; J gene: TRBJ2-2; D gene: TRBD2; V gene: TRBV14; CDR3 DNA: TGTGCCAGCAGCCGCCACCGGGGGGGGACCGGGGAGCTGTTTTTT; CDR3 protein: CASSRHRGGTGELFF
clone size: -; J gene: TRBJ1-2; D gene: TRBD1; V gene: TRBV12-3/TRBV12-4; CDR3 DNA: TGTGCCAGCAGTGAGGGGGCAAAAGGCTACACCTTC; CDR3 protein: CASSEGAKGYTF
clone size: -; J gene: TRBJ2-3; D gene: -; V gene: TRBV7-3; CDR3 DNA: TGTGCCAGCAGCTTAAGCAGGGGAGATACGCAGTATTTT; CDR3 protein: CASSLSRGDTQYF
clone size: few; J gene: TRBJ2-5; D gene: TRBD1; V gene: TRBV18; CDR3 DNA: TGTGCCAGCTCACCACCCGAGACAGGGGGCAAAGAGACCCAGTACTTC; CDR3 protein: CASSPPETGGKETQYF
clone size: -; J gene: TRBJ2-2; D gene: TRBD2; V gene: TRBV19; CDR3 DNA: TGTGCCAGTAGTACCCGGGACTACCTTATTACCGACACCGGGGAGCTGTTTTTT; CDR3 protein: CASSTRDYLITDTGELFF
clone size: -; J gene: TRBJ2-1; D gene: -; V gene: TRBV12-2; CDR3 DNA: TGTGCAAGTCGCTCACTACAGGGATCCTACAATGAGCAGTTCTTC; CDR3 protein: CASRSLQGSYNEQFF
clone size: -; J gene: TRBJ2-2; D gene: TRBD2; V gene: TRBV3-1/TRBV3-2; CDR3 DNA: TGTGCCAGCTTAGCGGGGGGGCTCTCCGGGGAGCTGTTTTTT; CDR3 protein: CASLAGGLSGELFF
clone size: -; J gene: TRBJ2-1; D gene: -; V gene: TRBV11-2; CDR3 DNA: TGTGCCAGCAGCCGTTTAAATGAGCAGTTCTTC; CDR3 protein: CASSRLNEQFF
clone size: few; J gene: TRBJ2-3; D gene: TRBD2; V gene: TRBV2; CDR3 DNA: TGTGCCAGCGGGAGGGGGACTAGCGAGCTAGATACGCAGTATTTT; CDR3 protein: CASGRGTSELDTQYF
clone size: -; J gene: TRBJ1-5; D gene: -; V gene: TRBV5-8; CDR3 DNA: TGTGCCAGCAGCTCCACGGGTCAGCCCCAGCATTTT; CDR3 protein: CASSSTGQPQHF
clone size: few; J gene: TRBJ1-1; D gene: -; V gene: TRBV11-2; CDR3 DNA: TGTGCCAGCAGCGCAGGGCAGAAAGCTTTCTTT; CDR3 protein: CASSAGQKAFF
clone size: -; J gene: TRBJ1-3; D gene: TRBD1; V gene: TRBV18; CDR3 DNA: TGTGCCAGCTCACACCGGGACAGCTCTGGAAACACCATATATTTT; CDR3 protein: CASSHRDSSGNTIYF
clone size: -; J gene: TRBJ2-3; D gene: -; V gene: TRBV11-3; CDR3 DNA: TGTGCCAGCAGCTTAGACGGGGAGACAGATACGCAGTATTTT; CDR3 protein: CASSLDGETDTQYF
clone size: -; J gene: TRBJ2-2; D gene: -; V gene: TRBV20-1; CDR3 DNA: TGCAGTGCTAGTGGGGGGCATAGCACCGGGGAGCTGTTTTTT; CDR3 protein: CSASGGHSTGELFF